This T cell receptor (beta chain) emerged from a study of PD-L1 blockade in urothelial cancer. From germline, CDR1 is SGHDN and CDR2 FVKESK. This CDR3 comprises 16 residues. Trimming took 0 bases from V and 5 from J; bases not matched to a gene: 9. This clone was seen once. Synthetic TCR analog templates were added to each PCR reaction. TCRdb's copy holds only in-frame clones and misses some; the assay was immunoSEQ multiplex PCR. Of over 100,000 clones listed, 65% to 85% were seen once; the top ten hold 3.2%. Time point given: pretreatment peripheral blood. This sequence was found in a man aged 45-60 years with urothelial cancer. The chain combines TRBV14 with TRBJ1-1, with TRBD1 matching 7 bases. This sample comprised PBMCs, obtained around atezolizumab (anti-PD-L1) treatment. The CDR3 here is CASSQESRGRGTEAFF. CDR3 DNA: TGTGCCAGCAGCCAAGAATCGAGGGGGCGGGGTACTGAAGCTTTCTTT.